This entry lists 10 T cell receptor beta chains sequenced from one sample in a study of read filtering for tumor transcriptome and immune sequencing (dated by TCRdb to about 2020). The run used an Illumina HiSeq 4000. Starting from 350 to 500 ng RNA, TCR libraries were constructed with the Immunoverse kit using molecular barcoded adaptors that cover the alpha/delta and beta/gamma chains. Using fastp at Q25 and MiXCR, TCRdb reprocessed the public reads and kept productive beta chains. Each record represents a unique CDR3 protein, reported with the most common genes and DNA among its rows. The sample table shows 30,000 to 50,000 distinct CDR3 sequences, and 12% are seen once. The top ten constitute approximately 37% of the sample. What was sequenced was a population of CD138-negative cells sorted from bone marrow. The cell subset or site tag for this specimen amounts to: bone marrow mononuclear cells depleted of CD138+ plasma/myeloma cells by negative magnetic selection. The receptors derive from a donor aged 40 or older with multiple myeloma.

The table lists this clonotype with a few counts. V usage is TRBV19 and J usage is TRBJ2-6; 10 bases are a match to TRBD1. The junction had 6 bases not matched to a gene; V was cut back by 5 bases and J by 2 bases. Germline assignment: CDR1 LNHDA and CDR2 SQIVND (reference sequence). The CDR3 length is 17 residues. CDR3 nucleotides: TGTGCCAGTAGTTCCGGACAGGGGGTGGCTGGGGCCAACGTCCTGACTTTC. This translates into CASSSGQGVAGANVLTF.

The chain is built from TRBV15 and TRBJ2-5; the match to TRBD1 covers 8 bases. Germline CDR1 and CDR2: LNHNV and YYDKDF (reference sequence). The CDR3 is 16 amino acids. Trimming at V came to 3 bases and at J to 0 bases, leaving 6 bases not matched to a gene. The CDR3: CATSSDRGLYQETQYF. Here the CDR3 DNA reads TGTGCCACCAGCAGTGACAGGGGCTTATACCAAGAGACCCAGTACTTC.

This clonotype occurred many times. The V and J genes are TRBV18 and TRBJ2-1, with 7 positions matching TRBD1. The CDR3 sequence is 12 residues long. Germline-derived CDR1 and CDR2 are KGHSH and LQKENI. The junction had 4 bases not matched to a gene; V was cut back by 5 bases and J by 9 bases. The CDR3 reads CASSEYRGEQFF. In DNA form, the CDR3 reads TGTGCCAGCTCAGAATACAGGGGTGAGCAGTTCTTC.

This chain connects TRBV3-1 to TRBJ1-1; the D gene is possibly TRBD1 (5 bases). V was pared by 4 bases and J by 1 base, with 7 bases between. The CDR3 runs 13 residues. Germline CDR1 reads LGHDT; CDR2 reads YNNKEL (reference sequence). The CDR3 loop reads CASSRGKNTEAFF. The DNA for the CDR3 is TGTGCCAGCAGCCGGGGGAAGAACACTGAAGCTTTCTTT.

V and J are TRBV5-5 and TRBJ2-1; D may be TRBD1 or TRBD2 (10 bases each). With 6 bases removed from V and 5 bases from J, the gap between germline ends came to 30 bases. The CDR3 consists of 19 residues. The germline V gene has CDR1 SGHKS and CDR2 YYEKEE (reference sequence). The CDR3 reads CASTKGTGVSSGGHNEQFF. CDR3 DNA sequence: TGTGCCAGCACCAAAGGGACAGGGGTGTCTAGCGGGGGACACAATGAGCAGTTCTTC.

There are many counts of this clonotype. This chain joins TRBV7-9 and TRBJ2-3, with a possible D match to TRBD2 (6 bases). The CDR3 consists of 17 residues. In germline, CDR1 is SEHNR, CDR2 FQNEAQ (reference sequence). Deletions cut 0 bases from V and 2 bases from J, with 15 bases between. The CDR3 DNA is TGTGCCAGCAGCTTAGCCCAGGGAAGGAGGGACACAGATACGCAGTATTTT. It translates to CASSLAQGRRDTDTQYF.

This clonotype was detected many times. This rearrangement joins TRBV24-1 to TRBJ2-3, with 11 bases fitting TRBD1. CDR1 and CDR2 (germline): KGHDR, SFDVKD. The CDR3 is made up of 16 amino acids. The V segment lost 3 bases and the J segment 3 bases; nucleotides outside the gene matches: 4. The CDR3 DNA sequence: TGTGCCACCAGTGATCCAGGGGACAGGGGGACAGATACGCAGTATTTT. This sequence encodes CATSDPGDRGTDTQYF.

This clonotype was seen more than once but under ten times. This CDR3 is missing its conserved last phenylalanine or tryptophan, likely due to a read error. V is TRBV20-1 and J is TRBJ2-7, with D hard to call. CDR3 size: 14 residues. The ends were cut back, 3 bases at V and 1 base at J, with 13 bases in the middle. Germline loops: CDR1 DFQATT, CDR2 SNEGSKA (reference sequence). The CDR3 DNA reads TGCAGTGCTAGGTATCCAGGCCAGTCCTACGAGCAGTACCTC. Translated: CSARYPGQSYEQYL.

There are many counts of this clonotype. This sequence joins TRBV20-1 and TRBJ1-1; D not resolved. Between the trimmed V and J ends, which lost 4 bases and 7 bases, there was a span of 7 bases. CDR1 and CDR2 from the germline V gene are DFQATT and SNEGSKA (reference sequence). The CDR3 runs 10 residues. CDR3 sequence: CSATLIEAFF. Here the CDR3 DNA reads TGCAGTGCTACACTTATTGAAGCTTTCTTT.

This clonotype was picked up a small number of times. The germline gene is not matched at one end of the junction; a read error may be the cause. This chain joins TRBV18 and TRBJ2-6, with a tentative D call TRBD1 (5 bases). Germline V lookup: CDR1 KGHSH, CDR2 LQKENI. The CDR3 consists of 15 residues. The DNA for the CDR3 is TGTGCCAGCTCACCTTTCGCGTCTGGGGCCAACGCCCTGACTTTC. It translates to CASSPFASGANALTF.